The entry below describes one T cell receptor beta chain. The PCR used 60 Vbeta and 13 Jbeta primers. Sequencing was performed with immunoSEQ multiplex PCR; in TCRdb, only in-frame clones are kept and a portion is missing. The table shows 150,000 to 200,000 clones, with around four fifths occurring only once. This entry is derived from a study of cytomegalovirus exposure and HLA in healthy donors. This CDR3 is 12 amino acids long. V shed 2 bases and J shed 4 bases, with 6 bases lying between them. CDR1 and CDR2 (germline): SGDLS, YYNGEE. The chain uses TRBV9 and TRBJ1-2; D is undetermined. Sequencing used PBMCs. The sequence derives from a man aged 50 to 59 in good health and CMV-seropositive. The CDR3, as DNA: TGTGCCAGCAGCGTTAACAGCTATGGCTACACCTTC. Translated: CASSVNSYGYTF.